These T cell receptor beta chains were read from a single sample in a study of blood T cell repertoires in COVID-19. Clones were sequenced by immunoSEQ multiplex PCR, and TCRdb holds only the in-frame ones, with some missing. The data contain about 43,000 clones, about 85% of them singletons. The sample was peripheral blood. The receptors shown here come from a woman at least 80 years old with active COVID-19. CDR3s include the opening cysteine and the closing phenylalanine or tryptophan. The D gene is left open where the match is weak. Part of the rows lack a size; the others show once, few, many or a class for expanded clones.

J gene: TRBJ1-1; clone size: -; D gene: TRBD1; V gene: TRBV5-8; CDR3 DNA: TGTGCCAGCAGCTTGGCCCTGGACAGGGGGCGAAGAGCTTTCTTT; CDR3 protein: CASSLALDRGRRAFF
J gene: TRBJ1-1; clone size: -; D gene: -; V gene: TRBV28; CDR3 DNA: TGTGCCAGCGCATACAGGAACACTGAAGCTTTCTTT; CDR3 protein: CASAYRNTEAFF
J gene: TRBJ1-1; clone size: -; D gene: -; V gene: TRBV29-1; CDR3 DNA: TGCAGCGTTGAGCGGGTCCTCATGAACACTGAAGCTTTCTTT; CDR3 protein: CSVERVLMNTEAFF
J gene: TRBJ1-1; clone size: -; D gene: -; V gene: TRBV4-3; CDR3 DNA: TGCGCCAGCAGCCAAGGACAGCAAATGAACACTGAAGCTTTCTTT; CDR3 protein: CASSQGQQMNTEAFF
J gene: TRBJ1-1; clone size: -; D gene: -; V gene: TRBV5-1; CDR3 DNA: TGCGCCAGCAGCCCCGGACAGTTACTGGGGGTGACTGAAGCTTTCTTT; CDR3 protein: CASSPGQLLGVTEAFF
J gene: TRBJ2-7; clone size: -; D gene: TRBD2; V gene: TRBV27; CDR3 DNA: TGTGCCAGCAGTTCCCGACTAGCGGGGTCCTACGAGCAGTACTTC; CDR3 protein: CASSSRLAGSYEQYF
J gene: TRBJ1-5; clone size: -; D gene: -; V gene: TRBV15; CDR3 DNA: TGTGCCACCAGCAGAGATAGGGGCAGTCATCAGCCCCAGCATTTT; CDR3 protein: CATSRDRGSHQPQHF
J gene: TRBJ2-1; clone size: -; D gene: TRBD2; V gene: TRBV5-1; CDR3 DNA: TGCGCCAGCAGCTACGGGACTAGCGGGGTCGGGAATGAGCAGTTCTTC; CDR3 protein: CASSYGTSGVGNEQFF
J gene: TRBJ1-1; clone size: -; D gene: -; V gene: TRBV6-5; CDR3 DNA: TGTGCCAGCAGTCCCCCGGGAAACCGCGCTCAAGCTTTCTTT; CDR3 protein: CASSPPGNRAQAFF
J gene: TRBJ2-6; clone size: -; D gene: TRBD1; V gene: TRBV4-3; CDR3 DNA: TGCGCCAGCAGCCAAGTTCTGGGACAGGTCTCTGGGGCCAACGTCCTGACTTTC; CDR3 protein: CASSQVLGQVSGANVLTF
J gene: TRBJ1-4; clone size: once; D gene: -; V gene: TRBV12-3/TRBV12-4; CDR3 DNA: TGTGCCAGCAGCTTGACAGGAGAAAAACTGTTTTTT; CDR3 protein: CASSLTGEKLFF
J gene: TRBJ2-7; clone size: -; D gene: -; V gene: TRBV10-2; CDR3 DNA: TGCGCCAGCAGTAAGGAGACCTACGAGCAGTACTTC; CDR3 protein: CASSKETYEQYF
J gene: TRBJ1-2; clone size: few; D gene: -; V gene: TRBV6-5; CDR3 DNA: TGTGCCAGCATCCCCGGGGGTGGTGGTGGCTACACCTTC; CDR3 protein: CASIPGGGGGYTF
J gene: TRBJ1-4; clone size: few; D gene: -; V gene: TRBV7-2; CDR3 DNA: TGTGCCAGCAGCTGGGGAGCCTCGGGGGAAAAACTGTTTTTT; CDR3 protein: CASSWGASGEKLFF
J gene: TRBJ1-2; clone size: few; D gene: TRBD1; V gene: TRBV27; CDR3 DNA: TGTGCCAGTAGCCGGGACAGGGTCCCTTGGGGCTACACCTTC; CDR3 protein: CASSRDRVPWGYTF
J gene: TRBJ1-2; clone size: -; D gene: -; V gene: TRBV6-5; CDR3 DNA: TGTGCCAGCAGTCCGACACCTATTTATGGCTACACCTTC; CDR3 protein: CASSPTPIYGYTF
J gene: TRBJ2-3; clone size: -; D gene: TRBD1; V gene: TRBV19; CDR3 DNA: TGTGCCAGTAGTATTTGGCAGGGGGCAGGAGCAGATACGCAGTATTTT; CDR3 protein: CASSIWQGAGADTQYF
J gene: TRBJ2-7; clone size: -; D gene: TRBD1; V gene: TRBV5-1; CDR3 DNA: TGCGCCAGCGGGACAGGGGGAAACTACGAGCAGTACTTC; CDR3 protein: CASGTGGNYEQYF
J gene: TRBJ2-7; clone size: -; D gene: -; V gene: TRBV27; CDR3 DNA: TGTGCCAGCAGTCGCGGGACTCGCTCCTACGAGCAGTACTTC; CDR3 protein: CASSRGTRSYEQYF
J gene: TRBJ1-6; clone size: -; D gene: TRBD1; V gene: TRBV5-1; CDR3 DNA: TGCGCCAGCAGCTTGGGTCACCGGGACAGTTTTTCACCCCTCCACTTT; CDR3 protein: CASSLGHRDSFSPLHF
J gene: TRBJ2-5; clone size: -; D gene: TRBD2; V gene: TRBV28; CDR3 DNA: TGTGCCAGCAGTTCCCCCGTGGCGGGGGGGGAGACCCAGTACTTC; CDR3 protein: CASSSPVAGGETQYF
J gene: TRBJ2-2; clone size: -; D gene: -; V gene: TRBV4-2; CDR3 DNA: TGTGCCAGCAGCCAAGGAGACCGGGGGGCTGACACCGGGGAGCTGTTTTTT; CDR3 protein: CASSQGDRGADTGELFF
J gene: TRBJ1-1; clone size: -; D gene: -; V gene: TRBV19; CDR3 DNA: TGTGCCAGTAGTCCACCCCGGACAGCCGGGGGGACTGAAGCTTTCTTT; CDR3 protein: CASSPPRTAGGTEAFF
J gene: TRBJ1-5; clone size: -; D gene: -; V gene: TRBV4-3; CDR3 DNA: TGCGCCAGCAGCCAAGATGTGGGGCAAATGGGGAGCAATCAGCCCCAGCATTTT; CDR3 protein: CASSQDVGQMGSNQPQHF
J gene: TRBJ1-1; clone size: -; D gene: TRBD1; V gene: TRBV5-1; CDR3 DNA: TGCGCCAGCAGCCCTGGGACAGGGGGCACTGAAGCTTTCTTT; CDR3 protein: CASSPGTGGTEAFF
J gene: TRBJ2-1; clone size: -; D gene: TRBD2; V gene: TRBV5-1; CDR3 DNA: TGCGCCAGCAGCTTGGAGCTAGCGGGGGTACATGAGCAGTTCTTC; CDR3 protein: CASSLELAGVHEQFF
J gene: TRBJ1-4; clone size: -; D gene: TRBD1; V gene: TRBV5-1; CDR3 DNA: TGCGCCAGCAGCACAGACAGGGCAGGCGAAAAACTGTTTTTT; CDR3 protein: CASSTDRAGEKLFF
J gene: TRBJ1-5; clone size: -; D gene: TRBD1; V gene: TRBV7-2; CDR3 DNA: TGTGCCAGCAGCGCCGAGACAGGGGCGGGCCAGCCCCAGCATTTT; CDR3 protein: CASSAETGAGQPQHF
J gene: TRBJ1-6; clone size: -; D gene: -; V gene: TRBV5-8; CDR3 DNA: TGTGCCAGCAGCTTTAGGAGCTCCTATAATTCACCCCTCTACTTT; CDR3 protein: CASSFRSSYNSPLYF
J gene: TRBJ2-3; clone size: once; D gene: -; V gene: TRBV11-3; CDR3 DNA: TGTGCCAGCAGCCCCGGGGGGCTGGGTACAGATACGCAGTATTTT; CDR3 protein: CASSPGGLGTDTQYF
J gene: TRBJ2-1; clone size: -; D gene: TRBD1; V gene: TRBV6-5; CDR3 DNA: TGTGCCAGCAGTTTTGGACAGGGTCGATTTAAGGATGAGCAGTTCTTC; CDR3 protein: CASSFGQGRFKDEQFF
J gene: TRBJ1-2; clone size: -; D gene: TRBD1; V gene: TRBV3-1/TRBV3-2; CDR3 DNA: TGTGCCAGCAGCCAGACGACAGGGGGTAACTATGGCTACACCTTC; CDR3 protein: CASSQTTGGNYGYTF
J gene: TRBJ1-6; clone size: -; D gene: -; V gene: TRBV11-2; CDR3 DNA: TGTGCCAGCAGACGAGACGGGGGGGGCTCACCCCTCCACTTT; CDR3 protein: CASRRDGGGSPLHF
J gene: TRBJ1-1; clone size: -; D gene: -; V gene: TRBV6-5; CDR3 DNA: TGTGCCAGCAGTTACCACCCAAATCAGGGTAACACTGAAGCTTTCTTT; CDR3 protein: CASSYHPNQGNTEAFF
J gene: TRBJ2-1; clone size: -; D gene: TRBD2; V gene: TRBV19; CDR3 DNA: TGTGCCAGTAGTCCGCGGGGGGCCCGACGGGTCGAGCAGTTCTTC; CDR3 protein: CASSPRGARRVEQFF
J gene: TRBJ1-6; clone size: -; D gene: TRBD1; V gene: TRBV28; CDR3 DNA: TGTGCCAGCAGACCGGGACAGGGGCTCTATAATTCACCCCTCCACTTT; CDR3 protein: CASRPGQGLYNSPLHF
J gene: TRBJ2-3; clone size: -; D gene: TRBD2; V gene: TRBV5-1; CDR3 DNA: TGCGCCAGCAGCTTCGGGGGGGCCGGGGGCACAGATACGCAGTATTTT; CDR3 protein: CASSFGGAGGTDTQYF
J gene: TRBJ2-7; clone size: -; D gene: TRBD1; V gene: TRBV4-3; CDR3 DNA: TGCGCCAGCAGCCAAGATGCGTACGGACAGGGTAGTATATCCTACGAGCAGTACTTC; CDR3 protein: CASSQDAYGQGSISYEQYF
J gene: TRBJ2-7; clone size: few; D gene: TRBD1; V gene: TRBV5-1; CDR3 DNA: TGCGCCAGCAGCACCCGGGACAGGGCCCACGAGCAGTACTTC; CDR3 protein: CASSTRDRAHEQYF
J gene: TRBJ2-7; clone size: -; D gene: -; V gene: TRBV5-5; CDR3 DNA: TGTGCCAGCAGCCTACAAGCGGCCACCTACGAGCAGTACTTC; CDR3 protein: CASSLQAATYEQYF
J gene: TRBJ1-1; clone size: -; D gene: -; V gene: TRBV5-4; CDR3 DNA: TGTGCCAGCAGCTTGGTGATGGGAGGCACTGAAGCTTTCTTT; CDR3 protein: CASSLVMGGTEAFF